This T cell receptor (beta chain) was obtained from a study of regulatory T cells in long-lasting Graves disease. Concerning this clonotype: Its antigen is currently unknown.

Researchers made TCR beta libraries by using iRepertoire HTBI primers and running Arm-PCR on CDR3 regions. TCRdb fed the multiplex PCR reads into MiXCR, producing one record per CDR3 protein. This table holds roughly 360,000 distinct CDR3 sequences, about 10% found once. Study-wide findings and caveats: Those with persistent disease had in common more public clonotypes (about 3,000) than new patients (about 970).

The CDR3 is made up of 14 amino acids. V was pared by 7 bases and J by 5 bases, with 9 bases of the junction left unmatched. Per germline, CDR1 MGHDK and CDR2 SYGVNS. Time point meaning: newly diagnosed GD, antithyroid drugs for less than 3 months. After RNA was extracted from PBMCs, the TCR library was made from it. Collection of peripheral blood (around 10 milliliters) was done using EDTA tubes. These same records also appear under a second study, on T cells in Graves' hyperthyroidism and ophthalmopathy.

The material was peripheral blood mononuclear cells (PBMCs), obtained at new diagnosis, from a patient treated with antithyroid drugs. This chain uses TRBV25-1 with TRBJ2-5, with 8 bases matching TRBD2. This receptor was taken from a woman under 30 with Graves disease. The CDR3 region is CASTPQAGVETQYF. The CDR3 DNA reads as TGTGCCAGCACCCCTCAAGCGGGAGTGGAGACCCAGTACTTC.